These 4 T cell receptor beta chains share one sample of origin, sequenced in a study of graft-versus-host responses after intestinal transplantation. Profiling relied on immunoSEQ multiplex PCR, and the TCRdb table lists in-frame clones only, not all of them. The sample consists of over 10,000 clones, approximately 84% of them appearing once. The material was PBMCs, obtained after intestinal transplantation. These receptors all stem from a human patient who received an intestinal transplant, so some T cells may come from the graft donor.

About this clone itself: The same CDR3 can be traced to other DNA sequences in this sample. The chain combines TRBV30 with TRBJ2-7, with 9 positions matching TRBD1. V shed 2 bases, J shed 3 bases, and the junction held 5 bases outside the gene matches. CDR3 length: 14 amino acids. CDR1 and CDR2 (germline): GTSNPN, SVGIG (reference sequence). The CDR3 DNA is TGTGCCTGGAGTTTCCGGGACAGGGACTACGAGCAGTACTTC. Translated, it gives CAWSFRDRDYEQYF.

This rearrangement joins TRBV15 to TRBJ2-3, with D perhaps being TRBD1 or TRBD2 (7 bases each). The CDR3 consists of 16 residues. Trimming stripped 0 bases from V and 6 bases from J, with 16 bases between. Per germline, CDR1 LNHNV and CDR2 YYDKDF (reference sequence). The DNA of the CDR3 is TGTGCCACCAGCAGAGATGTCAACAGGGGAGGGGATACGCAGTATTTT. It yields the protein CATSRDVNRGGDTQYF.

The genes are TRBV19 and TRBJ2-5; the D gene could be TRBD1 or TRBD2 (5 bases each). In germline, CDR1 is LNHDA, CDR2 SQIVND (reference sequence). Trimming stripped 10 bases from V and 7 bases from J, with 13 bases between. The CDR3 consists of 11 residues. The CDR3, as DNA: TGTGCCACAGGGAGTATCGGGACCCAGTACTTC. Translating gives CATGSIGTQYF.

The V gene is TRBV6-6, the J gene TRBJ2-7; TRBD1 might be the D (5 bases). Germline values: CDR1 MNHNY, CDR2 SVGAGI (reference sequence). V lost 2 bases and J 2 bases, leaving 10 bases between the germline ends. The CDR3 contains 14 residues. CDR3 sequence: CASSYDGRAYEQYF. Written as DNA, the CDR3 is TGTGCCAGCAGTTACGACGGCAGGGCCTACGAGCAGTACTTC.